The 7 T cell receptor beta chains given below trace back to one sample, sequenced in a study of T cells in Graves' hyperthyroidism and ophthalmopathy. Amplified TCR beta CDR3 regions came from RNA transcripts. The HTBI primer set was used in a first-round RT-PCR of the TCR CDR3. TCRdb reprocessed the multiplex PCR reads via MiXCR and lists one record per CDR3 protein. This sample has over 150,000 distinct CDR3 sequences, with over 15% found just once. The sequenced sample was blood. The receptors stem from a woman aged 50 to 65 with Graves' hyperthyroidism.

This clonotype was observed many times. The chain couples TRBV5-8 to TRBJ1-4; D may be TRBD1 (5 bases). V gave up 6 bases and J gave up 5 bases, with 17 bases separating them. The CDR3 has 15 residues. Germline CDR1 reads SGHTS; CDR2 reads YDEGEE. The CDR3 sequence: CASNLRSRVNEKLFF. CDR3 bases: TGTGCCAGCAACCTTCGGTCCAGGGTGAATGAAAAACTGTTTTTT.

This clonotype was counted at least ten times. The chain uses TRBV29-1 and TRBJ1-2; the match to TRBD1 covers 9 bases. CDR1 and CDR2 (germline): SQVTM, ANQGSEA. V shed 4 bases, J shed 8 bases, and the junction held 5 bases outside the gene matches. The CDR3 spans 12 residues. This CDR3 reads CSVGRTGVGYTF. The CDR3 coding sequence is TGCAGCGTTGGCCGGACAGGGGTCGGCTACACCTTC.

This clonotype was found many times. The CDR3 nucleotides are TGTGCCAGTAGTCTCTACCCCGGACCTAACACTGAAGCTTTCTTT. Protein sequence: CASSLYPGPNTEAFF. The rearrangement joins TRBV19 to TRBJ1-1; D uncertain. CDR1 and CDR2 from the germline V gene are LNHDA and SQIVND (reference sequence). The CDR3 runs 15 residues. The V end lost 5 bases, the J end lost 2 bases, and 15 bases lay between the germline ends.

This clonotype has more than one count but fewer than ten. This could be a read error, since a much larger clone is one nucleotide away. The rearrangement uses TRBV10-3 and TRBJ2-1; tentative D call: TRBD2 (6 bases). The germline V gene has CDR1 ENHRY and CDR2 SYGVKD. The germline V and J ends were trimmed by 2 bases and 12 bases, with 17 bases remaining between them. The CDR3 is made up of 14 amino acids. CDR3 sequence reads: CAISEGTVPMRQFF. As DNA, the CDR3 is TGTGCCATCAGTGAGGGGACTGTCCCAATGAGGCAGTTCTTC.

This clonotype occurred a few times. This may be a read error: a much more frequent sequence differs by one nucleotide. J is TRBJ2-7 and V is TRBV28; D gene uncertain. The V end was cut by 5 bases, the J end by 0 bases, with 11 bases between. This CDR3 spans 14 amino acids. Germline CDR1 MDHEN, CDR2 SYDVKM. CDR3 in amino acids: CASSLSADSYEQYF. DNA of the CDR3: TGTGCCAGCAGTCTCTCGGCGGACTCCTACGAGCAGTACTTC.

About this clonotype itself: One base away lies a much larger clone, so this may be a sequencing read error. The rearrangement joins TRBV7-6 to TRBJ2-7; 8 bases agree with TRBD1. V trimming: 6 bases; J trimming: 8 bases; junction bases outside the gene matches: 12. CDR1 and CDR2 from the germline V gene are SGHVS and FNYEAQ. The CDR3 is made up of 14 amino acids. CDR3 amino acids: CASSFDRGDYKQYF. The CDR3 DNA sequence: TGTGCCAGCAGTTTCGACAGGGGTGATTACAAGCAGTACTTC.

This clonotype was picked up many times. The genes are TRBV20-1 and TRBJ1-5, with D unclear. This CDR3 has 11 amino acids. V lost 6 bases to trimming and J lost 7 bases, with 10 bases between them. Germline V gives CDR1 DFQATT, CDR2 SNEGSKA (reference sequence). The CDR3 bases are TGCAGTGCCCGGGTGGACCAGCCCCAGCATTTT. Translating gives CSARVDQPQHF.